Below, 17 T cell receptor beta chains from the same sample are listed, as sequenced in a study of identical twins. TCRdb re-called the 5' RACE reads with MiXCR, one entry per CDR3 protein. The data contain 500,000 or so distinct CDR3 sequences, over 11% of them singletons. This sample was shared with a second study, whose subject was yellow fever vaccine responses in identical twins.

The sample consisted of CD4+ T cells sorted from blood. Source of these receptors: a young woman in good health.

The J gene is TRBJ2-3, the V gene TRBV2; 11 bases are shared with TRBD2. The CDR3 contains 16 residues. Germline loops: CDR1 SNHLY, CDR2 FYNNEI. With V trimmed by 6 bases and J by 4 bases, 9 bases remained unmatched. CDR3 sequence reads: CASRRLAGGSSDTQYF. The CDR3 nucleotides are TGTGCCAGCAGACGCCTAGCGGGGGGTAGTTCAGATACGCAGTATTTT.

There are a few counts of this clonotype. The CDR3 here is CSVTENTDTQYF. The CDR3 nucleotides are TGCAGCGTTACAGAGAACACAGATACGCAGTATTTT. This chain joins TRBV29-1 and TRBJ2-3; D ambiguous. This CDR3 has 12 residues. In germline, CDR1 is SQVTM, CDR2 ANQGSEA. The ends were cut back, 5 bases at V and 2 bases at J, with 8 bases in the middle.

CDR3 loop: CASSVDNKVKNIQYF. For the CDR3, the DNA is TGTGCCAGCAGTGTTGACAATAAGGTCAAAAACATTCAGTACTTC. The chain is built from TRBV2 and TRBJ2-4; no firm D call. Germline CDR1 and CDR2: SNHLY and FYNNEI. The CDR3 contains 15 residues. V lost 4 bases, J lost 3 bases, and 13 bases lay in between.

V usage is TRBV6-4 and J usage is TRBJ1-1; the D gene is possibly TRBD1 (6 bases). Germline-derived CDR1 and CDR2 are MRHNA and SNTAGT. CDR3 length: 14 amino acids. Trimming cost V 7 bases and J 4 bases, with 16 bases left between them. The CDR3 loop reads CASKRDKGTTEAFF. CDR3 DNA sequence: TGTGCCAGCAAGAGGGACAAGGGAACCACTGAAGCTTTCTTT.

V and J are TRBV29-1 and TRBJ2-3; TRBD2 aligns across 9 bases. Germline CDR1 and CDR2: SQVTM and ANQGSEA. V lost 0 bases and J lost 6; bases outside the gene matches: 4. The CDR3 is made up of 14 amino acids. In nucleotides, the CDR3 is TGCAGCGTTGAAGACCGGCGGGGGGGGGATACGCAGTATTTT. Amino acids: CSVEDRRGGDTQYF.

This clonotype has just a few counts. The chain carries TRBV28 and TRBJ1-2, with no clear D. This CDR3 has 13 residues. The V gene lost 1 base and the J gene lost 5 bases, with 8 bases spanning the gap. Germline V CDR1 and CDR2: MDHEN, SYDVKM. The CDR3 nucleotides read TGTGCCAGCAGTTTATTAGGTGCTTATGGCTACACCTTC. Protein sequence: CASSLLGAYGYTF.

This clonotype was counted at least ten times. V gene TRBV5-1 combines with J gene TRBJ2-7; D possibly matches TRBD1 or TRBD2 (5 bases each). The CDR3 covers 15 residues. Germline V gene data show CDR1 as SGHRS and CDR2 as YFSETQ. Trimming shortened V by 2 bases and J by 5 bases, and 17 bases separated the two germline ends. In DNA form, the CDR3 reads TGCGCCAGCAGCTTTGGTTTCCAGGGAGCCCACGAGCAGTACTTC. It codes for CASSFGFQGAHEQYF. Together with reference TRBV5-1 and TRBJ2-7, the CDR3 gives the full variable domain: KAGVTQTPRYLIKTRGQQVTLSCSPISGHRSVSWYQQTPGQGLQFLFEYFSETQRNKGNFPGRFSGRQFSNSRSEMNVSTLELGDSALYLCASSFGFQGAHEQYFGPGTRLTVT.

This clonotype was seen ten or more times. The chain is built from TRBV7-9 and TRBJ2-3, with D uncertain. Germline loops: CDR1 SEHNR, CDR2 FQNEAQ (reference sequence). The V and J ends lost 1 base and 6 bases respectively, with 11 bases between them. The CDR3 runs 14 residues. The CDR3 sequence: CASSLDSSIDTQYF. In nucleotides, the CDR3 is TGTGCCAGCAGCTTAGACAGTTCAATTGATACGCAGTATTTT. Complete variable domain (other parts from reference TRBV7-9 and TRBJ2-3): DTGVSQNPRHKITKRGQNVTFRCDPISEHNRLYWYRQTLGQGPEFLTYFQNEAQLEKSRLLSDRFSAERPKGSFSTLEIQRTEQGDSAMYLCASSLDSSIDTQYFGPGTRLTVL.

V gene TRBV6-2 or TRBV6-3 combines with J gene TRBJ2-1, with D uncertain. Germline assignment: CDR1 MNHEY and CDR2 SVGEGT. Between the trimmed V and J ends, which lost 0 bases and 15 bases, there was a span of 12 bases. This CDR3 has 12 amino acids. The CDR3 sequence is CASSYSSSMGFF. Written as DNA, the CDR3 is TGTGCCAGCAGTTACTCATCCAGCATGGGGTTCTTC.

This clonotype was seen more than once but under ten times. CDR3 bases: TGCGCCAGCAGCCAAGGAGGCTACAGAGGCGACGAGCAGTACTTC. The encoded protein is CASSQGGYRGDEQYF. The chain combines TRBV4-3 with TRBJ2-7; no clear D. Germline CDR1 and CDR2: LGHNA and YSLEER. This CDR3 contains 15 residues. Trimming pared 1 base from V and 5 bases from J, leaving 15 bases between.

CDR3 region: CASSGRDGDEQYF. CDR3 bases: TGTGCCAGCAGTGGCAGGGACGGCGACGAGCAGTACTTC. The gene calls are TRBV6-1 and TRBJ2-7; TRBD1 or TRBD2 may be the D gene (5 bases each). Trimming shortened V by 4 bases and J by 5 bases, and 12 bases separated the two germline ends. Germline CDR1 reads MNHNS; CDR2 reads SASEGT. The length of the CDR3 is 13 residues.

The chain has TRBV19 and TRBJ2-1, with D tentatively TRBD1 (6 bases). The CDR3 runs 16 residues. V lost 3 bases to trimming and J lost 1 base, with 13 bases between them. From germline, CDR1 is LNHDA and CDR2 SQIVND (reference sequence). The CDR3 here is CASSINRVGSYNEQFF. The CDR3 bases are TGTGCCAGTAGTATCAACAGGGTTGGGTCCTACAATGAGCAGTTCTTC.

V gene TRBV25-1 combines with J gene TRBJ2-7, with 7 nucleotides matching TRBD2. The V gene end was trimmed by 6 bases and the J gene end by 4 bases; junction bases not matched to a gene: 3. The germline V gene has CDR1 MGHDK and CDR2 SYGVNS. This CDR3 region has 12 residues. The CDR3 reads CASRGGLYEQYF. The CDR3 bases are TGTGCCAGCAGGGGAGGGCTTTACGAGCAGTACTTC.

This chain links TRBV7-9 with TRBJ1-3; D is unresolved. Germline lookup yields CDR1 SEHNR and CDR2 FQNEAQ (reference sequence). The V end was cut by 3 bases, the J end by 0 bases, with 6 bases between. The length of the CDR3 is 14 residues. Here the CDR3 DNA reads TGTGCCAGCAGCTTTGCCGTCTCTGGAAACACCATATATTTT. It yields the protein CASSFAVSGNTIYF.

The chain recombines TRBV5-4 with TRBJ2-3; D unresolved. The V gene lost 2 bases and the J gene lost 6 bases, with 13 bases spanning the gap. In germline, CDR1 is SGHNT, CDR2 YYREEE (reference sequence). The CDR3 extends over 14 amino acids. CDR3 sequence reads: CASSFSGRSDTQYF. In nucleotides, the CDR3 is TGTGCCAGCAGCTTTTCTGGACGAAGTGATACGCAGTATTTT.

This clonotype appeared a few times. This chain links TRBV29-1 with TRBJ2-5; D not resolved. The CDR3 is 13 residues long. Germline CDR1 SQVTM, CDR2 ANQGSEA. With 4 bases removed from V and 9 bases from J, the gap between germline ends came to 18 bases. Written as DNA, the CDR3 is TGCAGCGTTGTTAGGGTTTTAGAATCGGCCCAGTACTTC. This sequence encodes CSVVRVLESAQYF. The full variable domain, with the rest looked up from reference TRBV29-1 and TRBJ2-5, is SAVISQKPSRDICQRGTSLTIQCQVDSQVTMMFWYRQQPGQSLTLIATANQGSEATYESGFVIDKFPISRPNLTFSTLTVSNMSPEDSSIYLCSVVRVLESAQYFGPGTRLLVL.

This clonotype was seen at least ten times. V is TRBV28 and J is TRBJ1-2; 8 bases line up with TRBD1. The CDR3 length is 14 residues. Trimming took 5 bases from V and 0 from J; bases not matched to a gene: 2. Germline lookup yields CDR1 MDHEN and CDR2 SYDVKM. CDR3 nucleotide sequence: TGTGCCAGCAGTATACAGGGGGCTAACTATGGCTACACCTTC. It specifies CASSIQGANYGYTF.